There are a few counts of the clone carrying this T cell receptor (beta chain). Treatment of the sample: oral pan-JAK inhibitor, 5-10 mg twice daily. This sample stems from a study of CD8+ T cells in alopecia areata. Sequencing used cDNA as its template, made by extracting RNA and reverse transcribing it. TCRdb keeps only in-frame clones here, not all; method: immunoSEQ multiplex PCR. The sample gives 150,000 or so clones, roughly 65% of which show up once; about 0.94% is in the top ten. The CDR3 sequence is 16 residues long. Germline V lookup: CDR1 GTSNPN, CDR2 SVGIG (reference sequence). V was pared by 3 bases and J by 0 bases, with 15 bases between.

This specimen consisted of CD4+ T cells sorted from blood, obtained at week 4, from a patient treated with tofacitinib. The J gene is TRBJ1-3, the V gene TRBV30, with D hard to call. The clonotype originates from a human donor with alopecia areata. CDR3 bases: TGTGCCTGGAGCGGCTCCGGGTCTTACTCTGGAAACACCATATATTTT. Residues: CAWSGSGSYSGNTIYF.